The subject of this entry is one TCR beta chain. This clone appeared once. It has no known antigen specificity. Base qualities are not recorded, but no much larger clone differs from it by a single base. This record comes from a study of OX40 agonist ivuxolimab in advanced cancers. Broadly, across the study: The costimulatory receptor OX40 (CD134) was targeted by ivuxolimab, a fully human IgG2 agonistic monoclonal antibody. Intravenous ivuxolimab was administered to patients every 2 weeks at six dose levels: 0.01, 0.1, 0.3, 1.5, 3 and 10 mg/kg. Partial responses occurred in three dose-escalation patients: two with cutaneous melanoma and one with hepatocellular carcinoma. Patients were allowed to have had prior anti-PD-1, anti-PD-L1 or anti-CTLA-4 therapy, and 30% to 40% of the dose-escalation patients had been treated with checkpoint inhibitors. In the dose-escalation cohort, 70% to 90% of patients were male, and the mean age was roughly 60 years with a range of 23 to 79. The paper covers the monotherapy dose-escalation part of the phase I ivuxolimab trial, which included N = 52 patients. The point of sequencing TCRbeta in the periphery was to test whether ivuxolimab changed TCR sequence diversity and drove clonal T-cell expansion. Among the roughly 50 dose-escalation patients, about 19 had hepatocellular carcinoma, 15 melanoma, 9 renal cell carcinoma and 9 head and neck cancer. Overall results and qualifications from the work: At doses from 0.1 to 3.0 mg/kg, clonal expansion was seen in both CD4+ and CD8+ blood T cells between baseline and week 6. In the 0.1-3.0 mg/kg groups, partial responders were among the patients with the lowest normalized peripheral clonal expansion, particularly in CD8+ T cells. The antigen specificity of the peripheral T cells that underwent clonal expansion was not determined. Low levels of normalized T-cell clonal expansion were also seen in some nonresponding patients. After ivuxolimab, CD8+ T cells had more expanded clones than CD4+ T cells on average.

For CDR1 and CDR2, the germline V gene lists MGHRA and YSYEKL. The CDR3 spans 17 residues, from the cysteine through the phenylalanine. Left in the record is the CDR3 DNA by itself, 51 bases read in frame from the first base. Here V drops 1 base and J drops 6 bases, and the junction holds 9 bases not matched to any gene. Patients with a history of autoimmune disease or receiving systemic immunosuppression were excluded from the trial. Peripheral blood for TCR sequencing was collected from all dose cohorts at baseline, on cycle 4 day 1, and on cycle 7 day 1. Samples were obtained from an open-label, multicenter, first-in-human phase I dose-escalation trial of ivuxolimab. The trial enrolled adults with locally advanced or metastatic head and neck squamous cell, hepatocellular, melanoma or renal cell carcinoma. Before TCR sequencing, CD4+ T cells and CD8+ T cells from peripheral blood were sorted into separate populations.

For sequencing of the TCRbeta CDR3 region, genomic DNA was extracted from the sorted cells. The immunoSEQ Assay was used to sequence the TCRbeta CDR3 regions. Imported from immuneACCESS, the table was reduced by TCRdb to in-frame sequences with V and J called. These copies leave out some clones; in studies compared against another copy, an unresolved V gene accounts for under half, and the cause of the remainder is not known. The sample contains roughly 35,000 clones, around 82% of them found a single time. The ten largest clonotypes hold about 1.8% of the sample. The specimen comprised CD4+ or CD8+ T cells sorted from blood, sampled in a trial of the OX40 agonist ivuxolimab. The sequence was collected from an adult with an advanced solid tumor such as melanoma, head and neck, liver or kidney cancer. Rearrangement joined TRBV4-1 to TRBJ2-1; TRBD2 fits 10 bases in the junction. The nucleotide sequence reads TGCGCCAGCAGCCAAGGAGAGCGGGGGGGCCTTCGCAATGAGCAGTTCTTC. The encoded protein is CASSQGERGGLRNEQFF.